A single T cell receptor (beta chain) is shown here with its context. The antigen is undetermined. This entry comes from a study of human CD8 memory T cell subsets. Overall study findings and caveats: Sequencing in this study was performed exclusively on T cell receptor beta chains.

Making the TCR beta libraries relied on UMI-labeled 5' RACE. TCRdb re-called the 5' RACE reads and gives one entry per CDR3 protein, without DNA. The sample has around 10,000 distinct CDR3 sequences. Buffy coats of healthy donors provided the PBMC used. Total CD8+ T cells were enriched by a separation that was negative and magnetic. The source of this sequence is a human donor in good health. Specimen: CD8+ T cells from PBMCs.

The CDR3 region is CSVEDRAHEQYF. The V call is TRBV29-1, the J call TRBJ2-7; the D call from TCRdb, TRBD1, cannot be confirmed without DNA. The CDR3 covers 12 residues. The germline V gene has CDR1 SQVTM and CDR2 ANQGSEA.